This T cell receptor (beta chain) emerged from a study of blood T cell repertoires in COVID-19. The CDR3 loop spans 16 amino acids. The V gene end was trimmed by 0 bases and the J gene end by 7 bases; junction bases not matched to a gene: 10. Looked up from germline, CDR1 is SGHTA and CDR2 is FQGNSA. Only in-frame clones appear in the TCRdb table, and some are missing; sequencing was by immunoSEQ multiplex PCR. Here the sample spans about 220,000 clones, almost 90% being singletons. Self-reported history from a screening survey and questionnaire set each donor's cohort. This receptor was taken from a woman in her forties or fifties with acute COVID-19. The sample comprised PBMCs or T cells enriched from blood (not recorded which). This chain connects TRBV7-2 to TRBJ2-7, with 9 bases lining up with TRBD2. In DNA form, the CDR3 reads TGTGCCAGCAGCTTAGCTGGGGTAGCGGGAGATAGGGAGCAGTACTTC. This codes for CASSLAGVAGDREQYF. Using reference TRBV7-2 and TRBJ2-7 for the parts outside the CDR3, the full variable domain is GAGVSQSPSNKVTEKGKDVELRCDPISGHTALYWYRQSLGQGLEFLIYFQGNSAPDKSGLPSDRFSAERTGGSVSTLTIQRTQQEDSAVYLCASSLAGVAGDREQYFGPGTRLTVT.